The sequence of this TCR beta chain was determined in a study of T-cell memory formation after mild COVID-19 (dated by TCRdb to the early 2020s). Regarding the study in general: TCR sequence clusters from the two donors were found to be largely donor specific. The cohort was made up of two young adult volunteers, one female and one male, who were previously healthy. Longitudinal TCRalpha and TCRbeta repertoire sequencing tracked T-cell clones expanding and contracting after mild COVID-19 in a couple of donors. Results the study describes overall, beyond this receptor: Only two mild cases were covered in the study, and larger cohorts including severe cases with pre-infection samples were considered necessary. Clones contracting from day 15 to 85 had balanced CD4/CD8 phenotypes, while a second wave expanding from day 15 to 37 was biased towards CD4+. Contracting CD4+ clones appeared mostly in the CM and EM memory subsets, whereas CD8+ clones were enriched in EMRA. The detection of some responding clones in pre-infection memory suggests that pre-existing cross-reactive memory T cells joined the SARS-CoV-2 response. SARS-CoV-2 specificity of the second-wave clones peaking on day 37 was not confirmed.

The sequencing machine was an Illumina NovaSeq 6000. TCRalpha and TCRbeta cDNA libraries were constructed by 5'RACE with constant-segment primers, with sample barcodes and unique molecular identifiers being introduced. Trizol reagent was used to extract RNA from every sample. The libraries were amplified in two PCR steps, and the second step added a second sample barcode and Illumina TruSeq adapters. Sequencing of the libraries was done on an Illumina NovaSeq, producing 2 x 150 bp paired-end reads. The published analysis was carried out like this. Demultiplexing of reads and collapsing into UMI-guided consensus sequences were performed with migec v1.2.7. Using mixcr v2.1.11, UMI consensuses were aligned to TRA and TRB V and J templates and then assembled into clonotypes. Clonotypes were classified as expanded or contracted when called significant by both edgeR and NoisET, with noise models trained on biological replicates. For edgeR calls, a false discovery rate-adjusted p below 0.01 and a log2 fold-change threshold of 1 were applied. As an exploratory analysis of dynamics, max-normalized trajectories of the 1000 most abundant clonotypes were examined by PCA with hierarchical clustering. Separately sequenced CD4+ and CD8+ repertoires were used to assign a CD4 or CD8 phenotype to each responding clone. TCRdb passed the public sequencing reads through fastp at Q25 and MiXCR, retaining productive beta sequences. Rows matching on CDR3 protein sequence are summarized as one entry with the most common DNA and genes. The V and J calls were determined by TCRdb, not by the authors. The sample records approximately 45,000 distinct CDR3 sequences, 6% to 8.5% of which are singletons. The ten largest clones capture 0.6% to 1% of the sample.

In this sample, this clonotype turned up many times. It lacks a known antigen. Nothing much larger sits one base from this clone, and base qualities are not available. CDR1 and CDR2, looked up from the germline V gene, are SGHRS and YFSETQ. The CDR3, from cysteine to phenylalanine, totals 15 residues. The kept DNA is CDR3 alone, 45 bases in frame from the first base. V trim: 4 bases; J trim: 6 bases; unmatched bases: 10. Ficoll-Paque density gradient centrifugation was the method used to isolate PBMCs. The sequenced sample consisted of PBMCs or a T cell subset sorted from them (not recorded which). This receptor was identified in an adult who had mild COVID-19 (a few samples of this study predate the infection). The sample titles of this study are shuffled in the database, so cell type and time point are left out. The rearranged segments are TRBV5-1 and TRBJ2-7; 10 junctional bases match TRBD2. This receptor carries the CDR3 CASSVQAGGLVEQYF. The nucleotide sequence is TGCGCCAGCAGCGTTCAAGCGGGGGGGCTAGTCGAGCAGTACTTC.